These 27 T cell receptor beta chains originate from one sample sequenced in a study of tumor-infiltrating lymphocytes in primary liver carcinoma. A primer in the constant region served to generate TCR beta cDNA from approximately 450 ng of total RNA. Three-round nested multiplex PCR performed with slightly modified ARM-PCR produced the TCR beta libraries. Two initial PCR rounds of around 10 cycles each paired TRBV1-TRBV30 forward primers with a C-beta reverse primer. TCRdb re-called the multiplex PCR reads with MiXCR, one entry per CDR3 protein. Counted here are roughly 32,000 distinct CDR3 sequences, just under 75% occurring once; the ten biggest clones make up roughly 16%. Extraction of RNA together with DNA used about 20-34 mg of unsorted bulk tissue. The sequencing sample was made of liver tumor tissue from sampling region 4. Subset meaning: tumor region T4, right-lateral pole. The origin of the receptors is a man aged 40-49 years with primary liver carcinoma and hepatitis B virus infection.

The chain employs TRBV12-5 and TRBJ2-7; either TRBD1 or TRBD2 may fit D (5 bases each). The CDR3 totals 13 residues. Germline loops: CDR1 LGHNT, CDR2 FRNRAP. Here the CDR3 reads CESVGTGSYEQYF. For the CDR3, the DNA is TGTGAAAGTGTGGGGACCGGTTCCTACGAGCAGTACTTC.

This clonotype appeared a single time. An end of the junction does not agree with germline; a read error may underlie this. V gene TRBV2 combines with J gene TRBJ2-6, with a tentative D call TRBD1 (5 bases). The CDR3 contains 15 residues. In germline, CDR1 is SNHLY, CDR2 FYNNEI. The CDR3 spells CASLFRHAGADVLTF. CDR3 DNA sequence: TGTGCCAGCTTGTTTCGACATGCTGGGGCCGACGTCCTGACTTTC.

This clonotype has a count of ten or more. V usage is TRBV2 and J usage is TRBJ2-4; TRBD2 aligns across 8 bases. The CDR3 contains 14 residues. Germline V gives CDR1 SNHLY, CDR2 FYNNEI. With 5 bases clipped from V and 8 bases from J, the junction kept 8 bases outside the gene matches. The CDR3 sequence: CASSQTSASDIQYF. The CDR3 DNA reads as TGTGCCAGCAGTCAGACTAGCGCGAGTGACATTCAGTACTTC.

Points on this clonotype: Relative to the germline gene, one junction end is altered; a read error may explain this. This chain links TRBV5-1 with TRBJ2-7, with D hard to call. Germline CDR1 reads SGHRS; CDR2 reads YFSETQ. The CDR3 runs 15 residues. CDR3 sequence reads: CTSSLGRMSSYEQYF. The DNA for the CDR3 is TGCACCAGCAGCTTGGGTCGGATGAGCTCCTACGAGCAATACTTC.

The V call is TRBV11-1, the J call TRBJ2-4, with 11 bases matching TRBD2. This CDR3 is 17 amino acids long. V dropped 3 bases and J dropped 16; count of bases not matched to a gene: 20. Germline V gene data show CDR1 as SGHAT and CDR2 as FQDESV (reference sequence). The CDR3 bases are TGTGCCAGCAGCTTTCCCGTGACTAGCGGGGCCAAAAACATTTATTACTTC. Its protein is CASSFPVTSGAKNIYYF. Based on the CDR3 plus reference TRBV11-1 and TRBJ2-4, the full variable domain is EAEVAQSPRYKITEKSQAVAFWCDPISGHATLYWYRQILGQGPELLVQFQDESVVDDSQLPKDRFSAERLKGVDSTLKIQPAELGDSAMYLCASSFPVTSGAKNIYYFGAGTRLSVL.

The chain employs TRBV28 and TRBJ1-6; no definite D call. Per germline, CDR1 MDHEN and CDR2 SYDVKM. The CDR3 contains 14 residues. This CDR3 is CNIPGSSYNSPLHF. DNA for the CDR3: TGTAACATCCCGGGGAGCTCCTATAATTCACCCCTCCACTTT.

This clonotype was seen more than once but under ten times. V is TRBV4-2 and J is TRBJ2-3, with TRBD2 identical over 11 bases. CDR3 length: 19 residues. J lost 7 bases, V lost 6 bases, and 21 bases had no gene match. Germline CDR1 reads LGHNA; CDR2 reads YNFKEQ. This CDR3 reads CASSQWVAGGPVGTYTQYF. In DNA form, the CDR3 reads TGTGCCAGCAGTCAATGGGTAGCGGGAGGGCCGGTTGGGACATATACGCAGTATTTT.

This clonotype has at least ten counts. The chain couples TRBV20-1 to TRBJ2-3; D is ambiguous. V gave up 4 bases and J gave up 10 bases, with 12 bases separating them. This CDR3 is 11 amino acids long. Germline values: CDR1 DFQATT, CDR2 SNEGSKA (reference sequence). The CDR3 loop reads CSAKERSAQYF. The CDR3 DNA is TGCAGTGCTAAGGAGAGGTCAGCGCAGTATTTT.

CDR3 sequence: CTGSQDQGDTPIRYF. The DNA for the CDR3 is TGCACCGGCAGCCAAGATCAGGGGGATACCCCTATAAGGTACTTC. The J gene is TRBJ2-7, the V gene TRBV4-1; 7 nucleotides line up with TRBD1. Germline V gene lookup returns CDR1 MGHRA and CDR2 YSYEKL. The CDR3 has 15 amino acids.

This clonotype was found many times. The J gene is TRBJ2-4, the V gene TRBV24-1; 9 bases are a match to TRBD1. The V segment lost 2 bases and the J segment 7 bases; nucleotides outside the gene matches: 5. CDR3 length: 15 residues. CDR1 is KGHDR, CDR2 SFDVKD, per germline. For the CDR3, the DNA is TGTGCCACCAGTGATTCGACAGGGGGGGTGAACATTCAGTACTTC. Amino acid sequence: CATSDSTGGVNIQYF.

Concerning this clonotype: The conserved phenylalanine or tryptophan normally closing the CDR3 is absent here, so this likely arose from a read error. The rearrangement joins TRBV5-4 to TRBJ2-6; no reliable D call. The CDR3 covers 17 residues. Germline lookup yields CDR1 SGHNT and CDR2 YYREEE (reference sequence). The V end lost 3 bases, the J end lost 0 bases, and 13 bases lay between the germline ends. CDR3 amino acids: CASSSGSLFSGANVLTL. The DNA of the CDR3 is TGTGCCAGCAGCTCCGGGTCTCTCTTCTCTGGGGCCAACGTCCTGACTTTA.

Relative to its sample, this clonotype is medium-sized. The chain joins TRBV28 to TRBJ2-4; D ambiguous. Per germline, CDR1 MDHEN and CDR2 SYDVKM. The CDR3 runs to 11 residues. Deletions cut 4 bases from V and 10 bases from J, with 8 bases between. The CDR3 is CASSSVLIQYF. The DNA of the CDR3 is TGTGCCAGCAGTTCGGTACTTATTCAGTACTTC. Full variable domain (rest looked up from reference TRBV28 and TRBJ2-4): DVKVTQSSRYLVKRTGEKVFLECVQDMDHENMFWYRQDPGLGLRLIYFSYDVKMKEKGDIPEGYSVSREKKERFSLILESASTNQTSMYLCASSSVLIQYFGAGTRLSVL.

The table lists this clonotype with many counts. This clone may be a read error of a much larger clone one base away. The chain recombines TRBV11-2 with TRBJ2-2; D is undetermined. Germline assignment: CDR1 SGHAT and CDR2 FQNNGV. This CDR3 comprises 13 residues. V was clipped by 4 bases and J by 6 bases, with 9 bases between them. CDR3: CASSSSLAGELFF. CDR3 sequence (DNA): TGTGCCAGCAGCTCATCCCTCGCCGGGGAGCTGTTTTTT.

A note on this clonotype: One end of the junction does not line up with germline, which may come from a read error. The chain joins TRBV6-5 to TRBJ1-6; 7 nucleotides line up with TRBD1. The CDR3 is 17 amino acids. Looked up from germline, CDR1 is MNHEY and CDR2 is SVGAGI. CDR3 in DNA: TGTGCCAGTGGGCGACAGGGCCTAACCGGACGCAATTCATCCCTCCACTTT. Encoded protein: CASGRQGLTGRNSSLHF.

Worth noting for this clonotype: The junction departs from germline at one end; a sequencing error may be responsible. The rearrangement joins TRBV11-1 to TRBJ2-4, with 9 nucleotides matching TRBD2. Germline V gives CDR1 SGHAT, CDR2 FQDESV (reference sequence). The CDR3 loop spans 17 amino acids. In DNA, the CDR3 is TGTGCCAGCAGCTTTCCCGGGACTAGCTGGACCGAAAAGATTCAGTACTTT. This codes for CASSFPGTSWTEKIQYF. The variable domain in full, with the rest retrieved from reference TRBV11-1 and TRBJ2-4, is EAEVAQSPRYKITEKSQAVAFWCDPISGHATLYWYRQILGQGPELLVQFQDESVVDDSQLPKDRFSAERLKGVDSTLKIQPAELGDSAMYLCASSFPGTSWTEKIQYFGAGTRLSVL.

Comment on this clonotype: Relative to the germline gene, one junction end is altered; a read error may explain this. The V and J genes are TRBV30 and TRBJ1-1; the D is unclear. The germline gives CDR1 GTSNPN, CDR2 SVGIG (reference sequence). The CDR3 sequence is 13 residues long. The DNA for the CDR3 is TGTGCCCGGAGGAATTGGCGGAGCACTGAAGCTTTCTTT. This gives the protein CARRNWRSTEAFF.

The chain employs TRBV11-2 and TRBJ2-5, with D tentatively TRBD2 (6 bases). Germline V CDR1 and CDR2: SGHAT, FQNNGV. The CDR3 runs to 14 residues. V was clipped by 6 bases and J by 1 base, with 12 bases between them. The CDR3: CASSTAGGQETQYF. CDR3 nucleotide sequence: TGTGCCAGCAGTACGGCCGGGGGCCAAGAGACCCAGTACTTC.

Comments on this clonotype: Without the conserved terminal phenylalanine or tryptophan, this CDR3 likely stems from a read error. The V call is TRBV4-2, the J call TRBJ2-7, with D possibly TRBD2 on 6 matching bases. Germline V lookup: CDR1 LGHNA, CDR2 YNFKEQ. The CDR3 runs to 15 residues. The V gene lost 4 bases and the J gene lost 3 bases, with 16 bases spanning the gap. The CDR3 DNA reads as TGTGCCAGCAGCCCAGATAAGGGTAGCGGCTACGAGCAGTACCTC. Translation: CASSPDKGSGYEQYL.

DNA of the CDR3: TGCGCCAGCGGTCAAGACCGAGGGGGGAGGGCCAGGGTTCGCAATGAGCAGTTCTTC. Translated: CASGQDRGGRARVRNEQFF. The V gene is TRBV4-1, the J gene TRBJ2-1; possible D gene TRBD2, 7 bases. Looked up from germline, CDR1 is MGHRA and CDR2 is YSYEKL. The V end lost 8 bases, the J end lost 6 bases, and 32 bases lay between the germline ends. This CDR3 has 19 residues.

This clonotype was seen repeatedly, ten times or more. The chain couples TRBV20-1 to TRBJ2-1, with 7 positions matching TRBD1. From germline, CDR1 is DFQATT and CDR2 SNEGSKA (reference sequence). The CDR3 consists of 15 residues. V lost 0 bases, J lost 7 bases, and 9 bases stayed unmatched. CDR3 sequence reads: CSARDQSGGRNEQFF. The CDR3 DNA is TGCAGTGCTAGAGATCAGTCAGGGGGTCGGAATGAGCAGTTCTTC.

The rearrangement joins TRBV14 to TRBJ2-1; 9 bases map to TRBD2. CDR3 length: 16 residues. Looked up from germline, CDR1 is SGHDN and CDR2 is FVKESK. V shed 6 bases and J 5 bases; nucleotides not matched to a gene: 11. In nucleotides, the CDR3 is TGTGCCAGCAGTATCCTAGCGGGATGGGTAAACAATGAGCAGTTCTTC. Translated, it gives CASSILAGWVNNEQFF.

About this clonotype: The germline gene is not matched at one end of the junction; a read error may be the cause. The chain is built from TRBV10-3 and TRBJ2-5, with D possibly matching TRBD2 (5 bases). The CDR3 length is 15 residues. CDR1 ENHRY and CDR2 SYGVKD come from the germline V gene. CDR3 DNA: TGTGCAATCACTGCGGCCTCGGGGTCCCAAGAGACCCAGTACTTC. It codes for CAITAASGSQETQYF.

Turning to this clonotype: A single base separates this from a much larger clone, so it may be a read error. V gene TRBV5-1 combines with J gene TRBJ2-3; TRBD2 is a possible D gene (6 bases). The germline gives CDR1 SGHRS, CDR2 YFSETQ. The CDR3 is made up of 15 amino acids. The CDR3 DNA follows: TGCGCCAGCAACTTGGACGGGAGTACGACAGATACGCAGTATTTT. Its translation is CASNLDGSTTDTQYF.

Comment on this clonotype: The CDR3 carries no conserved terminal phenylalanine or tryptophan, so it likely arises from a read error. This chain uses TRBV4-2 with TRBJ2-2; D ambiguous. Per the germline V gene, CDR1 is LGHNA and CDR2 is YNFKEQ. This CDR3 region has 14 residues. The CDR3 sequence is CASSQVGNTGELFS. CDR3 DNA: TGTGCCAGTAGCCAAGTGGGGAACACCGGGGAGCTGTTTTCC.

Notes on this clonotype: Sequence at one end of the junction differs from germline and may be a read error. CDR3 sequence: CASSLKGGLMNQPQHF. The CDR3 nucleotides read TGTGCCAGCAGCCTAAAAGGTGGACTGATGAATCAGCCCCAGCACTTT. This chain links TRBV11-2 with TRBJ1-5; D is uncertain. CDR1 and CDR2 (germline): SGHAT, FQNNGV. This CDR3 has 16 amino acids.

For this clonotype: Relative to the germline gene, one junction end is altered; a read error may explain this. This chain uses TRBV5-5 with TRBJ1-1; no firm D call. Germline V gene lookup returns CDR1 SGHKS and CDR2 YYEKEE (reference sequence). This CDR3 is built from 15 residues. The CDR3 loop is CACSHEGERYTEAFF. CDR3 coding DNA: TGTGCCTGTAGCCATGAGGGTGAGCGGTACACTGAGGCTTTCTTT.

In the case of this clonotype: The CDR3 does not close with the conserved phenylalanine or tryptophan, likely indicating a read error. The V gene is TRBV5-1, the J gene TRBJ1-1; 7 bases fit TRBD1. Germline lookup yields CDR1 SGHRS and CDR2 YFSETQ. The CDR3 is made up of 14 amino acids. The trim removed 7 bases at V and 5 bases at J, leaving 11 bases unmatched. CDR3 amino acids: CASGSTGRRTEAFY. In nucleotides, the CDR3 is TGCGCCAGCGGCTCGACAGGGCGACGGACTGAAGCTTTCTAT.